Listed below are T cell receptor beta chains from one sample, sequenced in a study of T-cell reconstitution after alpha-beta-depleted transplantation in children. TCRdb recomputed calls from the PCR reads with MiXCR, one row per CDR3 protein. Among around 130,000 distinct CDR3 sequences listed, 9.5% to 10% were seen once. Here the sequenced sample was PBMCs, mostly from graft donor cells, taken 180 days after TCRalphabeta/CD19-depleted stem cell transplant. The receptors derive from a girl in the first two years of life who had a stem cell transplant for combined immunodeficiency, so the T cells may come from the graft donor. The CDR3 runs from the conserved cysteine through the conserved F or W. A D gene is named only where the DNA matches it firmly. Some rows mark clone size as missing; the rest say once, few, many or name a class of expanded clone.

many,-,TRBV29-1,TRBJ1-5,TGCAGCGTTTTGGTGAGCGATCAGCCCCAGCATTTT,CSVLVSDQPQHF
-,-,TRBV7-6,TRBJ2-2,TGTGCCAGCAGCTTAAGAAGGGGCGGAGCCGGGGAGCTGTTTTTT,CASSLRRGGAGELFF
-,-,TRBV10-3,TRBJ1-4,TGTGCCATCAGTGCATCAAGTGATGAAAAACTGTTTTTT,CAISASSDEKLFF
many,-,TRBV6-5,TRBJ2-1,TGTGCCAGCAGTTTGAGGGATGCGGGTGAGCAGTTCTTC,CASSLRDAGEQFF
-,-,TRBV20-1,TRBJ1-2,TGCAGTGCTGTGACAGCTGGGGGTGGCTACACCTTC,CSAVTAGGGYTF
few,-,TRBV12-3/TRBV12-4,TRBJ2-7,TGTGCCAGCAGTTTTCAGATCGCGGGACAGCCGGTTGGGTACGAGCAGTACTTC,CASSFQIAGQPVGYEQYF
-,-,TRBV27,TRBJ1-2,TGTGCCAGCAGTAACCACAGGCGGGACTATGGCTACACCTTC,CASSNHRRDYGYTF
few,TRBD1,TRBV28,TRBJ2-7,TGTGCCAGCAGTTCCCCGGACAGGGACGAGCAGTACTTC,CASSSPDRDEQYF
-,TRBD2,TRBV6-5,TRBJ2-1,TGTGCCAGCAGTTCCAAACTAGCGGGGGGCTCCTACAATGAGCAGTTCTTC,CASSSKLAGGSYNEQFF
few,-,TRBV20-1,TRBJ1-2,TGCAGTGCTAGAGATCCCCTCAGGGGTGGCGTTAACTATGGCTACACCTTC,CSARDPLRGGVNYGYTF
few,TRBD1,TRBV6-1,TRBJ2-7,TGTGCCAGTAGGGGACAGCGTGGGAGCGAGCAGTACTTC,CASRGQRGSEQYF
-,-,TRBV10-3,TRBJ1-4,TGTGCCATCAGTTTCTCGGGGTTTGAGGAAAAACTGTTTTTT,CAISFSGFEEKLFF
-,-,TRBV4-1,TRBJ2-5,TGCGCCAGCAGCGGACTAAGCCAAGAGACCCAGTACTTC,CASSGLSQETQYF
-,-,TRBV29-1,TRBJ2-3,TGCAGCGTCCCACACACAGATACGCAGTATTTT,CSVPHTDTQYF
-,-,TRBV7-2,TRBJ2-2,TGTGCCAGCAGCTCCTCCAGGAGGACAGCGAACACCGGGGAGCTGTTTTTT,CASSSSRRTANTGELFF
-,TRBD1,TRBV7-2,TRBJ1-1,TGTGCCAGCAGCATTGACAGGGGGCGTAAGGGCACTGAAGCTTTCTTT,CASSIDRGRKGTEAFF
-,-,TRBV18,TRBJ1-1,TGTGCCAGCTCACGGGGTTTTCGGAACACTGAACCTTTCTTT,CASSRGFRNTEPFF
-,-,TRBV29-1,TRBJ2-3,TGCAGCGTTGAGGAGGGACAGACTACGCAGTATTTT,CSVEEGQTTQYF
many,-,TRBV6-5,TRBJ2-1,TGTGCCAGCAGTTACTCAGGGACTGGCTACAATGAGCAGTTCTTC,CASSYSGTGYNEQFF
-,-,TRBV7-9,TRBJ2-1,TGTGCCAGCAGCTTAGGGAGGCTGAGCTCCTACAATGAGCAGTTCTTC,CASSLGRLSSYNEQFF
few,TRBD1,TRBV18,TRBJ1-1,TGTGCCAGCCTCCGGGACAGGGGGACTGAAGCTTTCTTT,CASLRDRGTEAFF
-,-,TRBV29-1,TRBJ2-3,TGCAGCGTCTCCGTGACCACCACAGATACGCAGTATTTT,CSVSVTTTDTQYF
-,TRBD2,TRBV10-3,TRBJ2-3,TGTGCCATCAGTGACCTAGCGGGAGGCGCAGATACGCAGTATTTT,CAISDLAGGADTQYF
-,-,TRBV30,TRBJ2-2,TGTGCCTGGAGTTTGGTTGCCGGGGAGCTGTTTTTT,CAWSLVAGELFF
few,-,TRBV5-1,TRBJ2-1,TGCGCCAGCAGCTTGGGGACAGTTGTCTACAATGAGCAGTTCTTC,CASSLGTVVYNEQFF
few,-,TRBV10-3,TRBJ2-3,TGTGCCATCAGTGAGTCTCATCGGGGGGCGTGGATAGATACGCAGTATTTT,CAISESHRGAWIDTQYF
-,-,TRBV12-3/TRBV12-4,TRBJ2-5,TGTGCCAGCAGTTTAATCCCGGATCCCCAAGAGACCCAGTACTTC,CASSLIPDPQETQYF
few,-,TRBV20-1,TRBJ1-4,TGCAGTGCTAGAGATGGGGGGAATGAAAAACTGTTTTTT,CSARDGGNEKLFF
-,-,TRBV10-3,TRBJ1-1,TGTGCCATCAGTTCACAGGGACGTGAAGCTTTCTTT,CAISSQGREAFF
-,-,TRBV20-1,TRBJ2-1,TGCAGTGCTAGTGCGAGAGGGGGATACAATGAGCAGTTCTTC,CSASARGGYNEQFF
-,TRBD2,TRBV4-2,TRBJ2-1,TGTGCCAGCGGCCCGGGGCTAGCGGGAGTTGTCTACAATGAGCAGTTCTTC,CASGPGLAGVVYNEQFF
many,-,TRBV12-3/TRBV12-4,TRBJ2-5,TGTGCCAGCAGTCCTCTGGTGCAAGAGACCCAGTACTTC,CASSPLVQETQYF
many,-,TRBV12-3/TRBV12-4,TRBJ2-7,TGTGCCAGCAGTTTCGGCGGGCTCAGCTCCTACGAGCAGTACTTC,CASSFGGLSSYEQYF
-,TRBD1,TRBV5-5,TRBJ2-4,TGTGCCAGCAGGTATGGACAGGTCGAAGCCAAAAACATTCAGTACTTC,CASRYGQVEAKNIQYF
few,TRBD2,TRBV6-5,TRBJ2-1,TGTGCCAGCAGCTACGATAAGACTAGCGGGGCCTACAATGAGCAGTTCTTC,CASSYDKTSGAYNEQFF
-,-,TRBV18,TRBJ1-2,TGTGCCAGCTCACCAGTGCAGGGGCCACCTGTATACGGCTACACCTTC,CASSPVQGPPVYGYTF
few,-,TRBV7-8,TRBJ1-1,TGTGCCAGCAGCTTTCCCCGGGGGGGGAAGGGTGAAGCTTTCTTT,CASSFPRGGKGEAFF
few,TRBD2,TRBV7-2,TRBJ2-1,TGTGCCAGCAGTGCCATCACGGGAGGTGGCAATGAGCAGTTCTTC,CASSAITGGGNEQFF
-,-,TRBV5-1,TRBJ2-3,TGCGCCACCTCAGGGTACGGCACAGATACGCAGTATTTT,CATSGYGTDTQYF
-,TRBD1,TRBV12-3/TRBV12-4,TRBJ2-7,TGTGCCGGCAGTCGGGACAGGGGATCGTTCGAGCAGTACTTC,CAGSRDRGSFEQYF
-,-,TRBV13,TRBJ2-2,TGTGCCAGCAGAACCGGGACCCCTAACACCGGGGAGCTGTTTTTT,CASRTGTPNTGELFF
few,-,TRBV5-5,TRBJ2-3,TGTGCCAGCAGCTTGGTTTCTGCGGCCCCAGATACGCAGTATTTT,CASSLVSAAPDTQYF
many,-,TRBV5-1,TRBJ2-5,TGCGCCAGCAGCTTGGAACGGGGGCGCTGGGAGACCCAGTACTTC,CASSLERGRWETQYF
-,-,TRBV6-2/TRBV6-3,TRBJ2-4,TGTGCCAGCAGCCTAGCCGGCAAAAACATTCAGTACTTC,CASSLAGKNIQYF
-,-,TRBV7-2,TRBJ2-1,TGTGCCAGCAGCCTTCTCCCGGGTATAGGGCAGTTCTTC,CASSLLPGIGQFF
-,-,TRBV7-9,TRBJ2-5,TGTGCCAGCAGCTTGTCGGGGGTTGAGACCCAGTACTTC,CASSLSGVETQYF
-,-,TRBV28,TRBJ2-1,TGTGCCAGCAGTTTGGTACTTAGAGGTGGAACGCAGTTCTTC,CASSLVLRGGTQFF
-,-,TRBV28,TRBJ1-5,TGTGCCAGCACCACCGGCAGTCAGCCCCAGCATTTT,CASTTGSQPQHF